The 15 T cell receptor beta chains presented below share a single source sample, sequenced in a study of blood T cell repertoires in COVID-19. The data were produced by immunoSEQ multiplex PCR, yet TCRdb's version contains in-frame clones alone and is incomplete. Of some 250,000 clones listed, about 86% are singletons. Sequencing was carried out using peripheral blood. These receptors all stem from a woman over 75 with acute or convalescent COVID-19.

The chain joins TRBV11-2 to TRBJ2-5; no firm D call. Germline V lookup: CDR1 SGHAT, CDR2 FQNNGV. V lost 0 bases, J lost 2 bases, and 7 bases lay in between. The CDR3 is 14 amino acids. CDR3 region: CASSLDPGQETQYF. CDR3 nucleotides: TGTGCCAGCAGCTTAGATCCAGGACAAGAGACCCAGTACTTC.

The chain links TRBV5-1 to TRBJ1-6; 9 bases line up with TRBD1. J gave up 10 bases and V 4 bases, and 9 bases lay outside the gene matches. CDR1 SGHRS and CDR2 YFSETQ come from the germline V gene. The CDR3 spans 15 residues. The CDR3: CASSGLQGAGSPLHF. DNA of the CDR3: TGCGCCAGCAGCGGCCTACAGGGGGCTGGGTCACCCCTCCACTTT.

The V call is TRBV5-1, the J call TRBJ1-1; possible D gene TRBD1, 6 bases. There are 16 residues in the CDR3. The germline gives CDR1 SGHRS, CDR2 YFSETQ. Trimming left V 0 bases short and J 1 base short, with 13 bases between. The CDR3 DNA reads as TGCGCCAGCAGCTTGGCTGCGAGCAGGGGGAACACTGAAGCTTTCTTT. The encoded protein is CASSLAASRGNTEAFF.

This chain links TRBV12-5 with TRBJ1-1; 9 nucleotides agree with TRBD1. The CDR3 has 15 residues. Germline V gene sequence: CDR1 LGHNT, CDR2 FRNRAP. V was clipped by 6 bases and J by 0 bases; unmatched bases: 5. CDR3 coding DNA: TGTGCTAGTGGCCAAGGACAGGGGCTGAACACTGAAGCTTTCTTT. It yields the protein CASGQGQGLNTEAFF.

The chain recombines TRBV5-6 with TRBJ2-4, with D possibly matching TRBD1 (5 bases). The length of the CDR3 is 14 residues. V was shortened by 4 bases and J by 7 bases, with 15 bases between the two germline ends. Looked up from germline, CDR1 is SGHDT and CDR2 is YYEEEE. The CDR3, as DNA: TGTGCCAGCAGCAATTTACCTCAGGGTAACATTCAGTACTTC. It translates to CASSNLPQGNIQYF.

This chain uses TRBV4-2 with TRBJ2-5, with TRBD2 matching over 13 bases. V lost 1 base and J lost 2; bases outside the gene matches: 7. The CDR3 consists of 18 residues. Germline CDR1 and CDR2: LGHNA and YNFKEQ. CDR3 residues: CASSQGGRLAGGQETQYF. The DNA of the CDR3 is TGTGCCAGCAGCCAAGGGGGCCGACTAGCGGGGGGACAAGAGACCCAGTACTTC.

In this sample, this clone turned up once. This CDR3 is also generated by other DNA sequences in the sample. This sequence joins TRBV4-1 and TRBJ1-6, with no clear D. The ends were cut back, 0 bases at V and 7 bases at J, with 7 bases in the middle. The CDR3 covers 14 residues. Germline V gene sequence: CDR1 MGHRA, CDR2 YSYEKL. CDR3 in amino acids: CASSQDRGNSPLHF. CDR3 coding DNA: TGCGCCAGCAGCCAAGACAGAGGGAATTCACCCCTCCACTTT.

The chain couples TRBV6-1 to TRBJ2-7, with 9 bases lining up with TRBD1. Germline V gives CDR1 MNHNS, CDR2 SASEGT. The V segment lost 3 bases and the J segment 5 bases; nucleotides outside the gene matches: 5. This CDR3 is built from 14 residues. In DNA form, the CDR3 reads TGTGCCAGCAGTGATGCGGGGACAGGGCACGAGCAGTACTTC. This codes for CASSDAGTGHEQYF.

This sequence joins TRBV6-5 and TRBJ2-1; no clear D gene. The CDR3 spans 16 residues. Germline-derived CDR1 and CDR2 are MNHEY and SVGAGI. Trimming removed 0 bases from V and 12 bases from J, with 21 bases in between. CDR3 nucleotides: TGTGCCAGCAGTTACTCGAATCGTGCGCCCAATGTTGTGCAGTTCTTC. Translating gives CASSYSNRAPNVVQFF.

The rearrangement joins TRBV9 to TRBJ1-2; a possible D gene is TRBD1 (5 bases). CDR1 is SGDLS, CDR2 YYNGEE, per germline. Trimming removed 2 bases from V and 3 bases from J, with 8 bases in between. This CDR3 spans 13 amino acids. CDR3 sequence (DNA): TGTGCCAGCAGCGTCGACAGCTACTATGGCTACACCTTC. It encodes CASSVDSYYGYTF.

This rearrangement joins TRBV12-5 to TRBJ2-1; D not resolved. Trimming took off 6 bases at V and 7 bases at J, with 10 bases between the two ends. The length of the CDR3 is 12 residues. CDR1 is LGHNT, CDR2 FRNRAP, per germline. CDR3 nucleotide sequence: TGTGCTAGTGGCACCCTTCGGAATGAGCAGTTCTTC. Translating it yields CASGTLRNEQFF.

V and J are TRBV5-1 and TRBJ2-1, with 7 positions matching TRBD2. Germline assignment: CDR1 SGHRS and CDR2 YFSETQ. Trimming cost V 1 base and J 6 bases; bases outside gene matches: 10. The CDR3 extends over 16 amino acids. The CDR3 protein is CASSLPRSGGSNEQFF. The CDR3 coding sequence is TGCGCCAGCAGCTTGCCCCGTTCAGGCGGGAGCAATGAGCAGTTCTTC.

The CDR3 reads CASGTMGQLAKNIQYF. CDR3 nucleotides: TGTGCCAGCGGAACCATGGGACAGCTAGCCAAAAACATTCAGTACTTC. The chain is built from TRBV2 and TRBJ2-4, with 7 bases aligning to TRBD1. The CDR3 spans 16 residues. The V gene end was trimmed by 8 bases and the J gene end by 0 bases; junction bases not matched to a gene: 10. The V gene's germline CDR1 is SNHLY and CDR2 FYNNEI.

CDR3 nucleotide sequence: TGTGCCTGGGAGGCCTCGGGCAGGGGGCCCACTGAAGCTTTCTTT. This gives the protein CAWEASGRGPTEAFF. V usage is TRBV30 and J usage is TRBJ1-1; 8 nucleotides agree with TRBD1. The CDR3 totals 15 residues. The V gene's germline CDR1 is GTSNPN and CDR2 SVGIG (reference sequence). Germline trimming cut 5 bases from V and 4 bases from J; bases unmatched to any gene: 12.

The chain carries TRBV24-1 and TRBJ2-3; 9 positions agree with TRBD1. Germline V lookup: CDR1 KGHDR, CDR2 SFDVKD. V shed 7 bases and J 4 bases; nucleotides not matched to a gene: 5. The CDR3 covers 14 residues. Here the CDR3 reads CATSRQGVADTQYF. The DNA for the CDR3 is TGTGCCACCAGCCGACAGGGGGTCGCAGATACGCAGTATTTT.